The rows below give T cell receptor beta chains drawn from one sample of a study of blood T cell repertoires in COVID-19. The protocol was immunoSEQ multiplex PCR, while the TCRdb copy is restricted to in-frame clones and leaves out a portion. This table has about 170,000 clones, 86% appearing once. Sequencing was done on a sample of peripheral blood. The receptors come from a woman aged 55-70 years with COVID-19, enrolled during active disease. Each CDR3 is given with its conserved first and last residue. D genes are given only for firm matches. The size field is filled for only some rows; it gives once, few, many or a size class.

J gene,clone size,D gene,V gene,CDR3 DNA,CDR3 protein
TRBJ2-7,once,TRBD1,TRBV5-1,TGCGCCAGCAGCTCGCGACAGGGCTCCTACGAGCAGTACTTC,CASSSRQGSYEQYF
TRBJ1-5,NA,TRBD1,TRBV19,TGTGCCAGTAGAGGGGGCTTCGGGCAGGCGGGTCAGCCCCAGCATTTT,CASRGGFGQAGQPQHF
TRBJ1-5,NA,TRBD1,TRBV10-3,TGTGCCATCAGTCCCGGGACAGGCCGCAATCAGCCCCAGCATTTT,CAISPGTGRNQPQHF
TRBJ1-2,NA,NA,TRBV30,TGTGCCTGGAGTCCGGTGGGCCTGCTTAACTATGGCTACACCTTC,CAWSPVGLLNYGYTF
TRBJ1-2,NA,NA,TRBV9,TGTGCCAGCAGGCACGAGGCAGCCTATGGCTACACCTTC,CASRHEAAYGYTF
TRBJ1-2,NA,NA,TRBV6-5,TGTGCCAGCACCACAGGGTATGGCTACACCTTC,CASTTGYGYTF
TRBJ2-7,NA,NA,TRBV28,TGTGCCAGCAGTCTCTCGGGGTACGAGCAGTACTTC,CASSLSGYEQYF
TRBJ2-2,NA,TRBD1,TRBV29-1,TGCAGCGTCCTACAGGGGCAAAACACCGGGGAGCTGTTTTTT,CSVLQGQNTGELFF
TRBJ2-7,NA,NA,TRBV5-6,TGTGCCAGCAGCTTGCAGGTGACCTACGAGCAGTACTTC,CASSLQVTYEQYF
TRBJ1-4,NA,NA,TRBV7-2,TGTGCCAGCAGCTTAGATCATCGCAGATGGGAAAAACTGTTTTTT,CASSLDHRRWEKLFF
TRBJ2-1,NA,NA,TRBV19,TGTGCCAGTAGTATAAAAAGGGACATAAGCGGCCATGAGCAGTTCTTC,CASSIKRDISGHEQFF
TRBJ1-2,NA,TRBD1,TRBV28,TGTGCCAGCTTCCTTCCGGGACAGAGAAACTATGGCTACACCTTC,CASFLPGQRNYGYTF
TRBJ2-7,NA,NA,TRBV6-5,TGTGCCAGCAGCACTTTCAGGGTTTACGAGCAGTACTTC,CASSTFRVYEQYF
TRBJ2-2,NA,TRBD2,TRBV19,TGTGCCGGATCTAGCGGGAGGGCCGCCGGGGAGCTGTTTTTT,CAGSSGRAAGELFF
TRBJ2-1,NA,NA,TRBV12-5,TGTGCTAGTGGTTTGGGCACCAGCTCCTACAATGAGCAGTTCTTC,CASGLGTSSYNEQFF
TRBJ2-3,NA,NA,TRBV24-1,TGTGCCACCAGTGATTCCACCAGACACCTATGGGGGGCAGATACGCAGTATTTT,CATSDSTRHLWGADTQYF
TRBJ2-2,NA,TRBD1,TRBV10-3,TGTGCCATCAGTGTAGGAGGACAGGGGAATGCCGGGGAGCTGTTTTTT,CAISVGGQGNAGELFF
TRBJ1-3,NA,NA,TRBV11-2,TGTGCCAGCAGCTTAGCGGGGGGAGCTCTTACAAACACCATATATTTT,CASSLAGGALTNTIYF
TRBJ1-5,NA,TRBD1,TRBV7-8,TGTGCCAGCAGCTCCGGGACAGGGTCATATCAGCCCCAGCATTTT,CASSSGTGSYQPQHF
TRBJ1-5,NA,TRBD1,TRBV6-2/TRBV6-3,TGTGCCAGCAGCAGACAGGGGTACAATCAGCCCCAGCATTTT,CASSRQGYNQPQHF
TRBJ2-2,NA,TRBD1,TRBV4-3,TGCGCCAGCAGCCAAGAGGGGGGACAGGGATTCAGGGAGCTGTTTTTT,CASSQEGGQGFRELFF
TRBJ1-4,NA,TRBD1,TRBV4-1,TGCGCCAGCAGCCGTGGACAGGGCACAACTAATGAAAAACTGTTTTTT,CASSRGQGTTNEKLFF
TRBJ2-1,NA,NA,TRBV11-3,TGTGCCAGCAGCTTCAGAGGTGCGGGTGAGCAGTTCTTC,CASSFRGAGEQFF
TRBJ1-5,NA,TRBD1,TRBV10-3,TGTGCCATCAGCGTCAGGGGGGAAGGCAATCAGCCCCAGCATTTT,CAISVRGEGNQPQHF
TRBJ1-2,NA,NA,TRBV29-1,TGCAGCGTTGACCTTGGAGTTTTCTATGGCTACACCTTC,CSVDLGVFYGYTF
TRBJ2-7,NA,NA,TRBV3-1/TRBV3-2,TGTGCCAGCAGCCAGGGGGCCGATGACACCTACGAGCAGTACTTC,CASSQGADDTYEQYF
TRBJ2-5,NA,NA,TRBV7-2,TGTGCCAGCAGCCACCCACAGGGAACGCAAGAGACCCAGTACTTC,CASSHPQGTQETQYF
TRBJ2-3,NA,TRBD2,TRBV10-3,TGTGCCATCAAATGGACTAGCGGAAGATTCACAGATACGCAGTATTTT,CAIKWTSGRFTDTQYF
TRBJ2-3,NA,TRBD2,TRBV6-5,TGTGCCAGCAGCCCGGCGGCGGGAGTATTCGATACGCAGTATTTT,CASSPAAGVFDTQYF
TRBJ2-1,NA,NA,TRBV11-3,TGTGCCAGCCTAAACCCACGCCGGAATGAGCAGTTCTTC,CASLNPRRNEQFF
TRBJ2-1,once,NA,TRBV28,TGTGCCAGCAGTTTATTTGGCGGATACAATGAGCAGTTCTTC,CASSLFGGYNEQFF
TRBJ2-7,NA,NA,TRBV19,TGTGCCAGTAGTCCAGCAAGACAGAGTTCCTACGAGCAGTACTTC,CASSPARQSSYEQYF
TRBJ2-1,NA,TRBD2,TRBV5-4,TGTGCCAGCAGCCCTAGGGGACTAGCGGAGCAGTTCTTC,CASSPRGLAEQFF
TRBJ2-1,NA,TRBD2,TRBV27,TGTGCCAGCAGTTTAGGGGCTAGCGGGTACAATGAGCAGTTCTTC,CASSLGASGYNEQFF
TRBJ2-7,NA,TRBD2,TRBV27,TGTGCCAGCACCGTTAGCGGGAGCCCCGAGCAGTACTTC,CASTVSGSPEQYF
TRBJ2-5,NA,TRBD2,TRBV5-1,TGCGCCAGCAGCTTGCCCACCGGGACTACCTCTTACTTC,CASSLPTGTTSYF
TRBJ2-7,NA,NA,TRBV28,TGTGCCAGCAGATCTTTCGACAGGCCGTCCTACGAGCAGTACTTC,CASRSFDRPSYEQYF
TRBJ2-7,once,TRBD2,TRBV6-5,TGTGCCAGCAGTTATGTGTTAGGCGGGAGCTACGAGCAGTACTTC,CASSYVLGGSYEQYF
TRBJ1-4,NA,NA,TRBV6-4,TGTGCCAGCAGCTTAGGGACATCAACTAATGAAAAACTGTTTTTT,CASSLGTSTNEKLFF
TRBJ2-6,NA,NA,TRBV6-5,TGTGCCAGCAGTTATTATGGGGCCAACGTCCTGACTTTC,CASSYYGANVLTF
TRBJ2-1,NA,TRBD1,TRBV10-3,TGTGCCATCTGGGGACAGACCTCCTACAATGAGCAGTTCTTC,CAIWGQTSYNEQFF
TRBJ2-3,few,NA,TRBV7-2,TGTGCCAGCAGCTTACAGAGCGGGAGCACAGATACGCAGTATTTT,CASSLQSGSTDTQYF
TRBJ1-3,NA,NA,TRBV30,TGTGCCTGGAGAGGCAGGGAATCAGGAAACACCATATATTTT,CAWRGRESGNTIYF
TRBJ1-2,NA,NA,TRBV29-1,TGCAGCGTTGAACCAGGGGATGGCTACACCTTC,CSVEPGDGYTF
TRBJ1-1,NA,NA,TRBV6-6,TGTGCCAGCACCACTAACACTGAAGCTTTCTTT,CASTTNTEAFF
TRBJ1-2,NA,TRBD1,TRBV30,TGTGCCCGTCGGAGGGGGCAGGACTATGGCTACACCTTC,CARRRGQDYGYTF
TRBJ1-2,NA,NA,TRBV14,TGTGCCAGCAGCGGTGGCACCTATGGCTACACCTTC,CASSGGTYGYTF
TRBJ1-3,NA,TRBD1,TRBV7-9,TGTGCCAGCAGCCCAGGGACAGGGCCTGGAAACACCATATATTTT,CASSPGTGPGNTIYF
TRBJ1-1,NA,NA,TRBV27,TGTGCCAGCAGTCCCTTCACAGGGAACACTGAAGCTTTCTTT,CASSPFTGNTEAFF
TRBJ1-6,once,NA,TRBV28,TGTGCCAGCAGTCCCCGGGGTTTGTGGAATTCACCCCTCCACTTT,CASSPRGLWNSPLHF
TRBJ2-3,NA,NA,TRBV14,TGTGCCAGCAGCCGGGACTTCGGCACAGATACGCAGTATTTT,CASSRDFGTDTQYF
TRBJ1-2,NA,NA,TRBV28,TGTGCCAGCCGTTCATCCGGGACACAGAGAAACTATGGCTACACCTTC,CASRSSGTQRNYGYTF
TRBJ1-5,NA,TRBD1,TRBV19,TGTGCCAGTAGTCCTCGGACAGGGAATGAGCAGCCCCAGCATTTT,CASSPRTGNEQPQHF
TRBJ1-5,once,NA,TRBV7-2,TGTGCCAGCAGCGTTGGGGGACACGGCAATCAGCCCCAGCATTTT,CASSVGGHGNQPQHF
TRBJ2-7,NA,TRBD1,TRBV4-3,TGCGCCAGCAGCAACAACGACAGGGTCCCTGACGAGCAGTACTTC,CASSNNDRVPDEQYF
TRBJ1-6,NA,NA,TRBV27,TGTGCCAGCAGTCGAGTAAATTCACCCCTCCACTTT,CASSRVNSPLHF
TRBJ1-2,NA,NA,TRBV9,TGTGCCAGCAGCCCCAGCTCTAGCTATGGCTACACCTTC,CASSPSSSYGYTF